Shown below are 28 T cell receptor beta chains from a single sample sequenced in a study of T-cell memory formation after mild COVID-19 (dated by TCRdb to 2020 to 2023). Receptor libraries were prepared by 5' RACE. TCRdb shows the sequencer as Illumina NovaSeq 6000. The public reads were quality trimmed at Q25 with fastp and then assembled into clones with MiXCR by TCRdb, keeping productive beta chains. Rows are combined by CDR3 protein, so each entry shows the most common genes and DNA. This sample has fewer than 700,000 distinct CDR3 sequences in its table, and roughly 18% of those were observed once. The ten largest clones capture around 12% of the sample. Sequenced sample: PBMCs or a T cell subset sorted from them (not recorded which). Receptors originate from an adult woman who had mild COVID-19 (a few samples of this study predate the infection). The sample titles of this study are shuffled in the database, so cell type and time point are left out; the donor was told from shared clones.

This sequence joins TRBV5-5 and TRBJ1-2, with 8 nucleotides matching TRBD1. The ends lost 5 bases at V and 7 bases at J; junction bases unmatched: 13. Germline values: CDR1 SGHKS, CDR2 YYEKEE (reference sequence). CDR3 length: 15 residues. The CDR3, as DNA: TGTGCCAGCAGAACCTCATCAGGGGGCTGGGGTGGCTACACCTTC. The encoded protein is CASRTSSGGWGGYTF.

The sample holds many counts of this clonotype. The chain employs TRBV24-1 and TRBJ2-1, with a weak D call TRBD2 (5 bases). Between the trimmed V and J ends, which lost 4 bases and 1 base, there was a span of 10 bases. There are 15 residues in the CDR3. The V gene's germline CDR1 is KGHDR and CDR2 SFDVKD. CDR3 sequence: CATSDPRESYNEQFF. CDR3 bases: TGTGCCACCAGTGACCCACGGGAATCCTACAATGAGCAGTTCTTC.

This clonotype has at least ten counts. This chain links TRBV5-1 with TRBJ2-3; D ambiguous. The ends were cut back, 0 bases at V and 0 bases at J, with 8 bases in the middle. The germline V gene encodes CDR1 SGHRS and CDR2 YFSETQ. The CDR3 consists of 15 residues. CDR3 amino acids: CASSLGRISTDTQYF. CDR3 nucleotide sequence: TGCGCCAGCAGCTTGGGCCGGATTAGCACAGATACGCAGTATTTT.

This clonotype was counted many times. J is TRBJ2-2 and V is TRBV4-1; 9 nucleotides agree with TRBD2. The V segment lost 4 bases and the J segment 4 bases; nucleotides outside the gene matches: 4. The CDR3 has 15 amino acids. The germline V gene has CDR1 MGHRA and CDR2 YSYEKL. CDR3 loop: CASSPAGGRTGELFF. As DNA, the CDR3 is TGCGCCAGCAGCCCAGCGGGGGGACGCACCGGGGAGCTGTTTTTT.

The chain links TRBV3-1 to TRBJ1-3, with a possible D match to TRBD1 (5 bases). The CDR3 has 15 residues. Germline-derived CDR1 and CDR2 are LGHDT and YNNKEL (reference sequence). The V end lost 4 bases, the J end lost 4 bases, and 14 bases lay between the germline ends. DNA for the CDR3: TGTGCCAGCAGCCCCTTGGTCTGGGACGGAAACACCATATATTTT. It specifies CASSPLVWDGNTIYF.

Only a few counts were recorded for this clonotype. This chain connects TRBV7-2 to TRBJ2-3; 7 positions agree with TRBD2. The V segment lost 5 bases and the J segment 9 bases; nucleotides outside the gene matches: 5. The CDR3 extends over 12 amino acids. CDR1 is SGHTA and CDR2 is FQGNSA in the germline V gene. The CDR3 spells CASSPQRDTQYF. The DNA for the CDR3 is TGTGCCAGCAGCCCCCAGCGGGACACGCAGTATTTT.

Worth noting for this clonotype: A single base separates this from a much larger clone, so it may be a read error. This chain links TRBV7-3 with TRBJ1-1; D gene unclear. Trimming removed 1 base at V and 2 bases at J, with 5 bases between. CDR1 SGHTA and CDR2 FQGTGA come from the germline V gene. This CDR3 comprises 13 residues. CDR3 residues: CASSLNSNTEAFF. The CDR3 DNA follows: TGTGCCAGCAGCTTAAACAGCAACACTGAAGCTTTCTTT. The entire variable domain, with the rest obtained from reference TRBV7-3 and TRBJ1-1, is as follows: GAGVSQTPSNKVTEKGKYVELRCDPISGHTALYWYRQSLGQGPEFLIYFQGTGAADDSGLPNDRFFAVRPEGSVSTLKIQRTERGDSAVYLCASSLNSNTEAFFGQGTRLTVV.

The chain employs TRBV12-3 or TRBV12-4 and TRBJ2-2; D not resolved. The length of the CDR3 is 14 residues. Trimming removed 5 bases at V and 1 base at J, with 8 bases between. The CDR3 region is CASSRQLNTGELFF. CDR3 bases: TGTGCCAGCAGTCGGCAGCTGAACACCGGGGAGCTGTTTTTT.

This clonotype was counted a few times. The rearrangement joins TRBV5-5 to TRBJ2-1, with D possibly being TRBD2 (5 bases). V dropped 1 base and J dropped 9 bases, with 17 bases sitting between them. CDR1 is SGHKS and CDR2 is YYEKEE in the germline V gene (reference sequence). This CDR3 contains 15 residues. In DNA form, the CDR3 reads TGTGCCAGCAGCTTGATTATGTTTTCGGGGATTGAGCAGTTCTTC. Translating it yields CASSLIMFSGIEQFF.

This clonotype has just a few counts. The J gene is TRBJ2-3, the V gene TRBV12-3 or TRBV12-4; TRBD2 matches at 11 bases. This CDR3 is built from 16 residues. With V trimmed by 6 bases and J by 2 bases, 7 bases remained unmatched. In DNA form, the CDR3 reads TGTGCCAGCAGCCTCATGGGACTAGCGGTCACAGATACGCAGTATTTT. It specifies CASSLMGLAVTDTQYF.

V and J are TRBV7-9 and TRBJ2-7, with a weak D call TRBD2 (6 bases). The CDR3 consists of 15 residues. V was clipped by 2 bases and J by 0 bases, with 11 bases between them. Germline V gives CDR1 SEHNR, CDR2 FQNEAQ (reference sequence). DNA for the CDR3: TGTGCCAGCAGCTTACTTCGGGGGATCTCCTACGAGCAGTACTTC. Translated: CASSLLRGISYEQYF.

This chain links TRBV7-9 with TRBJ2-7, with no clear D. The CDR3 runs to 11 residues. In germline, CDR1 is SEHNR, CDR2 FQNEAQ (reference sequence). V was shortened by 4 bases and J by 7 bases, with 8 bases between the two germline ends. The CDR3 DNA is TGTGCCAGCAGCTACACCGGAGAGCAGTACTTC. Its translation is CASSYTGEQYF.

This clonotype occurred many times. The chain employs TRBV7-3 and TRBJ2-1; D possibly corresponds to TRBD2 (6 bases). Germline V CDR1 and CDR2: SGHTA, FQGTGA. Trimming left V 5 bases short and J 1 base short, with 15 bases between. The CDR3 runs 16 residues. The CDR3 region is CASSQQGLTSYNEQFF. CDR3 sequence (DNA): TGTGCCAGCAGCCAACAAGGACTAACGTCCTACAATGAGCAGTTCTTC.

The rearrangement links TRBV21-1 to TRBJ2-2; TRBD1 reflects the table's D call only, with no check against the DNA. TRBV21-1 is shown as a pseudogene. This CDR3 region has 19 residues. CDR3 bases: TGTGCCAGCAGCAAAGAAGGCAGCATGACCCCCTCTTCCACCGGGGAGCTGTTTTTT. It yields the protein CASSKEGSMTPSSTGELFF.

The rearrangement joins TRBV7-9 to TRBJ2-2, with D possibly matching TRBD2 (5 bases). Germline V gives CDR1 SEHNR, CDR2 FQNEAQ (reference sequence). Trimming took 4 bases from V and 1 from J, leaving 7 bases between them. The CDR3 loop spans 14 amino acids. The chain's CDR3 is CASSSDLNTGELFF. As DNA, the CDR3 is TGTGCCAGCAGCTCGGACTTGAACACCGGGGAGCTGTTTTTT.

This clonotype was found a few times. The chain carries TRBV27 and TRBJ2-1; 13 bases line up with TRBD2. The CDR3 covers 15 residues. The germline V gene has CDR1 MNHEY and CDR2 SMNVEV (reference sequence). V trimming: 10 bases; J trimming: 5 bases; junction bases outside the gene matches: 8. CDR3 nucleotide sequence: TGTGCCACTCGCGTCGGGACTAGCGGGAACAATGAGCAGTTCTTC. This translates into CATRVGTSGNNEQFF.

J is TRBJ2-1 and V is TRBV7-9; no clear D gene. Germline V gene lookup returns CDR1 SEHNR and CDR2 FQNEAQ (reference sequence). Trimming left V 1 base short and J 0 bases short, with 7 bases between. This CDR3 comprises 15 residues. CDR3 loop: CASSLGALSYNEQFF. DNA of the CDR3: TGTGCCAGCAGCTTAGGGGCACTCTCCTACAATGAGCAGTTCTTC.

The chain links TRBV6-4 to TRBJ1-6; TRBD1 is a possible D gene (6 bases). Germline CDR1 MRHNA, CDR2 SNTAGT. V gave up 7 bases and J gave up 7 bases, with 17 bases separating them. The CDR3 is made up of 15 amino acids. CDR3 in amino acids: CASTPPRGKNSPLHF. In DNA, the CDR3 is TGTGCCAGCACCCCGCCCAGGGGAAAAAATTCACCCCTCCACTTT.

CDR3 residues: CASRRTGGGEQYF. CDR3 in DNA: TGCGCCAGCAGACGAACAGGGGGTGGCGAGCAGTACTTC. This chain connects TRBV4-1 to TRBJ2-7; 8 bases are shared with TRBD1. With V trimmed by 6 bases and J by 6 bases, 7 bases remained unmatched. The CDR3 length is 13 residues. Looked up from germline, CDR1 is MGHRA and CDR2 is YSYEKL.

The J gene is TRBJ2-1, the V gene TRBV18; TRBD2 agrees at 13 bases. With 8 bases clipped from V and 9 bases from J, the junction kept 7 bases outside the gene matches. Looked up from germline, CDR1 is KGHSH and CDR2 is LQKENI. The CDR3 consists of 14 residues. CDR3 coding DNA: TGTGCCAGCCGAGGACTAGCGGGAGACTTTGAGCAGTTCTTC. Translation gives CASRGLAGDFEQFF.

This clonotype was counted only a few times. The chain uses TRBV19 and TRBJ1-5; 10 nucleotides align to TRBD1. V lost 7 bases, J lost 4 bases, and 10 bases stayed unmatched. The CDR3 sequence is 16 residues long. CDR1 and CDR2 from the germline V gene are LNHDA and SQIVND (reference sequence). The CDR3 spells CASNRQGARANQPQHF. In nucleotides, the CDR3 is TGTGCCAGTAACCGACAGGGGGCAAGGGCGAATCAGCCCCAGCATTTT.

This clonotype was seen many times. The chain employs TRBV30 and TRBJ2-1; 10 bases match TRBD2. This CDR3 has 14 amino acids. The trim removed 4 bases at V and 15 bases at J, leaving 15 bases unmatched. Germline CDR1 GTSNPN, CDR2 SVGIG (reference sequence). The CDR3 spells CAWIPGSGGTPGFF. CDR3 nucleotide sequence: TGTGCCTGGATCCCGGGTAGCGGGGGGACTCCCGGGTTCTTC.

The chain links TRBV9 to TRBJ2-7; D is undetermined. CDR3 length: 14 amino acids. The germline V and J ends were trimmed by 4 bases and 3 bases, with 14 bases remaining between them. CDR1 is SGDLS, CDR2 YYNGEE, per germline. The CDR3 spells CASSLGLENYEQYF. CDR3 nucleotide sequence: TGTGCCAGCAGCCTCGGGCTAGAGAACTACGAGCAGTACTTC.

The table lists this clonotype with many counts. The chain is built from TRBV12-3 or TRBV12-4 and TRBJ1-1; D may be TRBD1 (5 bases). Trimming took off 3 bases at V and 5 bases at J, with 19 bases between the two ends. The CDR3 covers 16 residues. This CDR3 is CASSFSGTVPGTEAFF. The CDR3 DNA sequence: TGTGCCAGCAGTTTTAGCGGGACCGTGCCGGGGACTGAAGCTTTCTTT.

This clonotype occurred many times. The CDR3 DNA follows: TGTGCCATCAGGTCGTCGACAGGGGTAGCTGGAAACACCATATATTTT. This gives the protein CAIRSSTGVAGNTIYF. The chain combines TRBV10-3 with TRBJ1-3, with TRBD1 matching over 8 bases. The length of the CDR3 is 16 residues. Germline CDR1 reads ENHRY; CDR2 reads SYGVKD. J gave up 2 bases and V 6 bases, and 9 bases lay outside the gene matches.

The chain recombines TRBV5-1 with TRBJ2-7, with a tentative D call TRBD1 (6 bases). V lost 0 bases and J 7 bases, leaving 14 bases between the germline ends. The germline V gene encodes CDR1 SGHRS and CDR2 YFSETQ. The CDR3 length is 14 residues. The CDR3: CASSLGGGFQEQYF. CDR3 DNA: TGCGCCAGCAGCTTGGGAGGGGGTTTTCAAGAGCAGTACTTC.

The chain employs TRBV20-1 and TRBJ2-5; D is perhaps TRBD1 (6 bases). The length of the CDR3 is 12 residues. With 7 bases removed from V and 5 bases from J, the gap between germline ends came to 14 bases. Germline CDR1 and CDR2: DFQATT and SNEGSKA (reference sequence). The CDR3 protein is CSGWGPGETQYF. Here the CDR3 DNA reads TGCAGTGGTTGGGGGCCCGGGGAGACCCAGTACTTC.

The chain is built from TRBV12-3 or TRBV12-4 and TRBJ2-1; D perhaps matches TRBD2 (7 bases). The CDR3 consists of 16 residues. Trimming removed 6 bases at V and 8 bases at J, with 23 bases between. CDR3 in DNA: TGTGCCAGCAGGGCCCCGGGGGCGGGAGCCGTAGATGAGCAGTTCTTC. Its translation: CASRAPGAGAVDEQFF.